This TCR beta chain appears in the sequencing data of a study of cytomegalovirus exposure and HLA in healthy donors. Study-level points and caveats: TCR beta sequences reportedly predicted the HLA-A and HLA-B alleles of most subjects accurately. Compared with the approximately 680-donor mean, an Asian-associated ancestry cluster reportedly had fewer N-insertions, according to a later analysis. In a later analysis, DRB1 alleles had the most associated TCRs; HLA-C alleles the fewest.

The CDR3 totals 20 residues. CDR1 is MDHEN, CDR2 SYDVKM, per germline. Researchers ran the PCR with 60 Vbeta and 13 Jbeta primers. Produced via immunoSEQ multiplex PCR; TCRdb's table is partial and in-frame only. There are over 150,000 clones in the sample; roughly four fifths occur only once, and more than 7% lies in the top ten. Concerning this clone: The target antigen is unknown. The junction and the germline gene differ at one end; a read error may be behind it.

The donors, nominally healthy at sampling, likely had unrecorded immune exposures. The source material was PBMCs. The chain uses TRBV28 and TRBJ2-4; TRBD1 aligns across 8 bases. The receptor was derived from a male donor in good health and CMV-seropositive. Here the CDR3 DNA reads TGTGCCAGCAGTAAAATACCGTTCGGGGACAGGCTTATAGCCAAAAACAGTCAGTACTTC. Protein product: CASSKIPFGDRLIAKNSQYF.